The clone carrying this TCR beta chain was found a few times. No antigen is known for it. Template switching (which added a universal primer site) was used, and cDNA carried unique molecular identifiers. TCRdb fed the 5' RACE reads into MiXCR, producing one record per CDR3 protein. The profile shows under 250,000 distinct CDR3 sequences, around 9.6% of them singletons. The sample comes from a study of identical twins. Study results and caveats: Models predicted too little out-of-frame TCR alpha sharing in monozygotic twins.

The CDR3 length is 15 residues. V was clipped by 5 bases and J by 7 bases; unmatched bases: 7. Germline V gives CDR1 DFQATT, CDR2 SNEGSKA (reference sequence). Donors were all healthy Caucasians. V is TRBV20-1 and J is TRBJ2-1; 14 bases are shared with TRBD2. Sequenced input: memory (CD45RO+) T cells sorted from blood. The sequence derives from a woman younger than 35 in good health. The CDR3 DNA follows: TGCAGTGCTCCGACTAGCGGGGGGGCCGGGAATGAGCAGTTCTTC. Protein product: CSAPTSGGAGNEQFF.